The 19 T cell receptor beta chains in this list originate from one sample, sequenced in a study of T cells after yellow fever vaccination. In TCRdb, the 5' RACE reads were re-called with MiXCR into one record per CDR3 protein. Of about 220,000 distinct CDR3 sequences in the sample, approximately 6.3% were seen once. Material: CD4+ T cells sorted from PBMCs, obtained on the day of the yellow fever booster vaccination. The origin of the receptors is a man aged 25 to 40 who received the YFV17D yellow fever vaccine.

The genes are TRBV20-1 and TRBJ2-7, with unresolved D. The CDR3 consists of 14 residues. V lost 4 bases and J lost 2, with 15 bases in between. Germline CDR1 is DFQATT and CDR2 is SNEGSKA (reference sequence). CDR3 sequence: CSAKNAYPPYEQYF. The CDR3 coding sequence is TGCAGTGCTAAGAACGCTTACCCCCCCTACGAGCAGTACTTC.

This clonotype has ten or more counts. The V and J genes are TRBV20-1 and TRBJ2-5, with TRBD2 matching over 12 bases. Germline V gives CDR1 DFQATT, CDR2 SNEGSKA (reference sequence). This CDR3 has 16 residues. The J segment lost 5 bases and the V segment lost 2 bases, leaving 9 bases of the junction unmatched. CDR3 sequence reads: CSARPPTSGRRETQYF. The CDR3 DNA follows: TGCAGTGCTAGACCTCCTACTAGCGGGAGGCGGGAGACCCAGTACTTC.

The table lists this clonotype with many counts. The chain is built from TRBV7-2 and TRBJ2-7; 13 nucleotides align to TRBD2. The CDR3 covers 16 residues. Trimming took 4 bases from V and 1 from J; bases not matched to a gene: 4. Germline values: CDR1 SGHTA, CDR2 FQGNSA. CDR3 sequence: CASSSRTSGGSYEQYF. CDR3 nucleotides: TGTGCCAGCAGCTCTCGGACTAGCGGGGGTTCCTACGAGCAGTACTTC.

The V and J genes are TRBV12-3 or TRBV12-4 and TRBJ2-7; maybe TRBD2 (5 bases). The CDR3 has 15 residues. V lost 2 bases, J lost 5 bases, and 16 bases lay in between. CDR3 loop: CASSLKGFGVDEQYF. The CDR3 bases are TGTGCCAGCAGTTTAAAGGGTTTCGGGGTGGACGAGCAGTACTTC.

This clonotype was observed at least ten times. The chain has TRBV12-3 or TRBV12-4 and TRBJ2-1, with D tentatively TRBD1 or TRBD2 (5 bases each). The CDR3 sequence is 13 residues long. Between the trimmed V and J ends, which lost 3 bases and 7 bases, there was a span of 10 bases. The CDR3 nucleotides read TGTGCCAGCAGTTTGGGGGTCGGGAATGAGCAGTTCTTC. Protein: CASSLGVGNEQFF.

This clonotype was seen a few times. J is TRBJ1-1 and V is TRBV7-9; possibly TRBD1 for D (5 bases). Germline V gene sequence: CDR1 SEHNR, CDR2 FQNEAQ (reference sequence). Trimming shortened V by 2 bases and J by 5 bases, and 12 bases separated the two germline ends. This CDR3 is built from 14 residues. The CDR3 loop is CASSLLGESTEAFF. CDR3 DNA sequence: TGTGCCAGCAGCTTACTGGGGGAAAGTACTGAAGCTTTCTTT.

The rearrangement uses TRBV28 and TRBJ2-7; D possibly matches TRBD1 or TRBD2 (5 bases each). The CDR3 totals 14 residues. Between the trimmed V and J ends, which lost 11 bases and 0 bases, there was a span of 17 bases. Germline V gene lookup returns CDR1 MDHEN and CDR2 SYDVKM. This CDR3 is CALQSAGSSYEQYF. The CDR3 DNA sequence: TGTGCCCTCCAATCGGCAGGGAGCTCCTACGAGCAGTACTTC.

The CDR3 DNA sequence: TGTGCCAGCTCACCACTGCCGGATACGCAGTATTTT. Translating it yields CASSPLPDTQYF. The chain combines TRBV18 with TRBJ2-3; no definite D call. The CDR3 sequence is 12 residues long. V lost 1 base, J lost 6 bases, and 5 bases lay in between. Germline CDR1 reads KGHSH; CDR2 reads LQKENI.

This clonotype was picked up many times. V and J are TRBV7-9 and TRBJ2-7, with a tentative D call TRBD2 (6 bases). V lost 3 bases to trimming and J lost 4 bases, with 10 bases between them. This CDR3 has 13 residues. Germline loops: CDR1 SEHNR, CDR2 FQNEAQ (reference sequence). The CDR3 nucleotides are TGTGCCAGCAGCTTGGCTAGCGTGTACGAGCAGTACTTC. It codes for CASSLASVYEQYF. The full variable domain, rest sourced from reference TRBV7-9 and TRBJ2-7, is DTGVSQNPRHKITKRGQNVTFRCDPISEHNRLYWYRQTLGQGPEFLTYFQNEAQLEKSRLLSDRFSAERPKGSFSTLEIQRTEQGDSAMYLCASSLASVYEQYFGPGTRLTVT.

This clonotype has at least ten counts. V is TRBV12-3 or TRBV12-4 and J is TRBJ2-1; D gene ambiguous. V was shortened by 1 base and J by 3 bases, with 10 bases between the two germline ends. This CDR3 has 15 residues. The CDR3 DNA reads TGTGCCAGCAGTTTAGGAAGTACAGTCTACAATGAGCAGTTCTTC. This sequence encodes CASSLGSTVYNEQFF.

In its sample, this clonotype was seen a few times. This chain connects TRBV4-2 to TRBJ2-3, with TRBD2 matching over 9 bases. Germline V gene sequence: CDR1 LGHNA, CDR2 YNFKEQ. V trimming: 0 bases; J trimming: 2 bases; junction bases outside the gene matches: 6. There are 17 residues in the CDR3. The CDR3 protein is CASSQEPLAGNTDTQYF. In DNA form, the CDR3 reads TGTGCCAGCAGCCAAGAACCCCTAGCGGGAAACACAGATACGCAGTATTTT.

The gene calls are TRBV20-1 and TRBJ2-7; the D gene is possibly TRBD1 (5 bases). The germline gives CDR1 DFQATT, CDR2 SNEGSKA (reference sequence). The CDR3 contains 14 residues. V was cut by 1 base and J by 3 bases, with 13 bases left in between. CDR3 sequence reads: CSARGQGSSYEQYF. CDR3 DNA: TGCAGTGCTAGAGGTCAGGGTTCGAGCTACGAGCAGTACTTC.

The chain carries TRBV7-2 and TRBJ1-5; tentative D call: TRBD1 (5 bases). CDR3 size: 16 residues. V dropped 1 base and J dropped 7 bases, with 17 bases sitting between them. The germline V gene encodes CDR1 SGHTA and CDR2 FQGNSA. The CDR3 here is CASSLVGGTGEQPQHF. The CDR3 coding sequence is TGTGCCAGCAGCTTAGTCGGGGGAACAGGTGAGCAGCCCCAGCATTTT.

This clonotype came up many times. The chain links TRBV20-1 to TRBJ2-4; D assignment may be TRBD1 or TRBD2 (5 bases each). CDR3 length: 13 amino acids. Germline CDR1 is DFQATT and CDR2 is SNEGSKA (reference sequence). Trimming cost V 7 bases and J 4 bases, with 14 bases left between them. In nucleotides, the CDR3 is TGCAGTGTTCAGGGACCGAGGAAAAACATTCAGTACTTC. Its protein product is CSVQGPRKNIQYF.

This clonotype was counted ten times or more. The chain combines TRBV12-3 or TRBV12-4 with TRBJ2-1; 7 nucleotides line up with TRBD2. The CDR3 is made up of 15 amino acids. Germline trimming cut 6 bases from V and 5 bases from J; bases unmatched to any gene: 10. CDR3 nucleotide sequence: TGTGCCAGCAGATCCGCCGGACTAGTAAACAATGAGCAGTTCTTC. As protein: CASRSAGLVNNEQFF.

This clonotype was observed many times. DNA for the CDR3: TGCAGTGCGTCCCGCGGGGAAATATACGAGCAGTACTTC. It translates to CSASRGEIYEQYF. This chain joins TRBV20-1 and TRBJ2-7; maybe TRBD2 (6 bases). This CDR3 has 13 amino acids. Germline-derived CDR1 and CDR2 are DFQATT and SNEGSKA (reference sequence). V lost 6 bases and J lost 4, with 16 bases in between.

This clonotype was counted ten times or more. The CDR3 reads CASSFVSGRSSYEQYF. For the CDR3, the DNA is TGTGCCAGCAGCTTCGTTTCCGGCCGTTCCTCCTACGAGCAGTACTTC. The J gene is TRBJ2-7, the V gene TRBV7-2, with D hard to call. This CDR3 region has 16 residues. V lost 3 bases and J lost 0, with 15 bases in between. Germline CDR1 reads SGHTA; CDR2 reads FQGNSA.

This clonotype has a handful of counts. The V call is TRBV20-1, the J call TRBJ2-2, with TRBD1 matching over 10 bases. Germline V CDR1 and CDR2: DFQATT, SNEGSKA (reference sequence). The ends lost 0 bases at V and 6 bases at J; junction bases unmatched: 10. This CDR3 has 17 amino acids. The CDR3 protein is CSARDWRTGGFAGELFF. The CDR3 nucleotides read TGCAGTGCTAGAGATTGGAGGACAGGGGGTTTCGCCGGGGAGCTGTTTTTT.

This clonotype was seen repeatedly, ten times or more. The chain links TRBV5-1 to TRBJ2-5; TRBD1 matches 9 bases. The CDR3 consists of 14 residues. Germline V gene data show CDR1 as SGHRS and CDR2 as YFSETQ. V was clipped by 4 bases and J by 3 bases; unmatched bases: 4. CDR3 sequence: CASSIQGAKETQYF. In nucleotides, the CDR3 is TGCGCCAGCAGCATACAGGGGGCGAAAGAGACCCAGTACTTC.